A selection of T cell receptor beta chains follows, all from one sample in a study of T cells in localized non-small cell lung cancer. Assay used: immunoSEQ multiplex PCR; TCRdb lists only in-frame clones, some missing. Of 78,000 or so clones in the sample, approximately 85% are singletons; the top ten hold approximately 2.8%. The sequences come from peripheral blood, collected before any cancer treatment. The source is a man between 40 and 70 years old with stage I lung adenocarcinoma. Each CDR3 is given without its conserved first and last residue.

V gene,J gene,CDR3 protein
TRBV2,TRBJ2-1,ASSPSEEEQF
TRBV28,TRBJ2-1,ASSERQPSGSNEQF
TRBV28,TRBJ1-5,ASNPQGRRDQPQH
TRBV10-3,TRBJ2-5,AISQTSGRAGGAQY
TRBV14,TRBJ1-2,ASSPFLQGAYGYT
TRBV11-2,TRBJ2-3,ASSLVSSGGTDTQY
TRBV10-1,TRBJ2-5,ASSDGHIQETQY
TRBV30,TRBJ2-4,AWCRGRTSGSHKNIQY
TRBV15,TRBJ1-5,ATSKQYGNQPQH
TRBV29-1,TRBJ1-5,SVGTGGSNQPQH
TRBV28,TRBJ2-1,ASGETSGTYNEQF
TRBV5-5,TRBJ1-5,ASSLSGGSNQPQH
TRBV7-2,TRBJ1-2,ASSSPGQGDNGYT
TRBV5-4,TRBJ1-2,ASSLGQAMGPYGYT
TRBV7-2,TRBJ1-2,ASSLVGTGTAGYT
TRBV28,TRBJ2-2,ASQGAGNTGELF